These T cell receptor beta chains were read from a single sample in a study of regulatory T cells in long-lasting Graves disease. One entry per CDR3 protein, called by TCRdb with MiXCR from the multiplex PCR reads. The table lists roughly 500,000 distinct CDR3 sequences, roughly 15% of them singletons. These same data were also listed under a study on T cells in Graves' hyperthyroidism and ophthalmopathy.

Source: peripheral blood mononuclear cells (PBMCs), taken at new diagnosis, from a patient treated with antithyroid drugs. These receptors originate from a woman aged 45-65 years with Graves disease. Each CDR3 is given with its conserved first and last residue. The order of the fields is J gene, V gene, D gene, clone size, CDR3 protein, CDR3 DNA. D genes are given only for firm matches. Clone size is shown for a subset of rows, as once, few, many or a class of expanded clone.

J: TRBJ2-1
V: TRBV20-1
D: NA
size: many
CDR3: CSARDHLDRSNEQFF
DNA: TGCAGTGCTAGAGATCACCTGGACCGGAGCAATGAGCAGTTCTTC

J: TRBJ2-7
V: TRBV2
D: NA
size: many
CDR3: CASRLGSATLSYEQYF
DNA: TGTGCCAGCAGGTTGGGTAGCGCCACACTCTCCTACGAGCAGTACTTC

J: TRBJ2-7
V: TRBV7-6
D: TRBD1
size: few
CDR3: CASSLEPGQVSYEQYF
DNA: TGTGCCAGCAGCTTAGAGCCGGGACAGGTCTCCTACGAGCAGTACTTC

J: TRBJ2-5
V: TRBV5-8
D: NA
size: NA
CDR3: CASSLNFQGSQYF
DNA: TGTGCCAGCAGCTTGAATTTCCAGGGGAGCCAGTACTTC

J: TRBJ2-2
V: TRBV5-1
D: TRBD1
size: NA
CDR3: CASSLGDRETGELFF
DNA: TGCGCCAGCAGCTTGGGAGACAGGGAGACCGGGGAGCTGTTTTTT

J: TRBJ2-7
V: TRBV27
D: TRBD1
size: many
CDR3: CASKTGVSDYEQYF
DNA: TGTGCTTCAAAAACAGGGGTCTCAGACTACGAGCAGTACTTC

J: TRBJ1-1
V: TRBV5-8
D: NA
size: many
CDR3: CASSSRTYMNTEAFF
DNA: TGTGCCAGCAGCTCGAGGACATATATGAACACTGAAGCTTTCTTT

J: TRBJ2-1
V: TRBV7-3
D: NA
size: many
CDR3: CASSPQDTKLNEQFF
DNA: TGTGCCAGCAGCCCACAGGACACCAAGCTCAATGAGCAGTTCTTC

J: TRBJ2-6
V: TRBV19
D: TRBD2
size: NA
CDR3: CASTGGDSGANVLTF
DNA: TGTGCCAGTACCGGGGGGGACTCTGGGGCCAACGTCCTGACTTTC

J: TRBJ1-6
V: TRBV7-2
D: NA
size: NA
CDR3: CASSLVGGANSPLHF
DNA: TGTGCCAGCAGCTTAGTCGGGGGCGCGAATTCACCCCTCCACTTT

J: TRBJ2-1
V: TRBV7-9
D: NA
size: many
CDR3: CASSFTGNEQFF
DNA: TGTGCCAGCAGCTTCACTGGCAATGAGCAGTTCTTC

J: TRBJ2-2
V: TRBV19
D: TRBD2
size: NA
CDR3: CASSIHSGGSTGEPFF
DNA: TGTGCCAGTAGTATCCACTCGGGGGGGAGCACCGGGGAGCCGTTTTTT

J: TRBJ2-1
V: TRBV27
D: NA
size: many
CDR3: CASSLGRFNEQFF
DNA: TGTGCCAGCAGTTTAGGCCGATTCAATGAGCAGTTCTTC

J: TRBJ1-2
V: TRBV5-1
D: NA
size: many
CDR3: CASSTTTEPGYGYTF
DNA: TGCGCCAGCAGCACTACGACAGAACCGGGCTATGGCTACACCTTC

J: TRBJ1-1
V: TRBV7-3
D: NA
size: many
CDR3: CASSFGNREEAFF
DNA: TGTGCCAGCAGCTTCGGTAACAGGGAGGAGGCTTTCTTT

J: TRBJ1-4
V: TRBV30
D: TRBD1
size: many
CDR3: CAWSVRDRWNEKLFF
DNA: TGTGCCTGGAGTGTACGGGACAGGTGGAATGAAAAACTGTTTTTT

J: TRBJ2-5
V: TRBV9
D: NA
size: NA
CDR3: CASSPTVRETQYF
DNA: TGCGCCAGCAGCCCGACAGTTCGAGAGACCCAGTACTTC

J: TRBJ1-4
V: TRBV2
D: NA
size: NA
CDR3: CAITRGEEKLFF
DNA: TGTGCCATCACCCGGGGTGAAGAAAAACTGTTTTTT

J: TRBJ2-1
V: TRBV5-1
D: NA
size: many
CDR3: CASSFREYYNEQFF
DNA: TGCGCCAGCAGTTTCCGGGAGTACTACAATGAGCAGTTCTTC

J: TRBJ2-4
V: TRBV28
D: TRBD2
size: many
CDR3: CATEREAPIQYF
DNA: TGTGCCACCGAGCGGGAGGCCCCTATTCAGTACTTC

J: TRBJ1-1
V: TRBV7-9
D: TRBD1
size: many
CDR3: CASSSGGNTEAFF
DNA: TGTGCCAGCAGTTCAGGGGGCAACACTGAAGCTTTCTTT

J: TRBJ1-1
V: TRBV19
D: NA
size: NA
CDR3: CASSFIARDTEAFF
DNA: TGTGCCAGTAGTTTCATCGCCCGAGACACTGAAGCTTTCTTT

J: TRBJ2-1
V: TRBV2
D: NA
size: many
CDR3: CASSGGILVSEQFF
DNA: TGTGCCAGCAGTGGGGGTATACTAGTGTCTGAGCAGTTCTTC

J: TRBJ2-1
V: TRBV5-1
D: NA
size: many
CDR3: CASSLYYGGTSSYNEQFF
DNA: TGCGCCAGCAGCTTGTACTATGGGGGCACGAGCTCCTACAATGAGCAGTTCTTC

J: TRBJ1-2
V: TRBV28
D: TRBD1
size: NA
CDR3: CASSLGDRRPGYTF
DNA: TGTGCCAGCAGTTTAGGGGACAGGCGTCCTGGCTACACCTTC

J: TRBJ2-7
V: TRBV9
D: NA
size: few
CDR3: CASSVGRTNEQYF
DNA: TGTGCCAGCAGCGTAGGGCGAACCAACGAGCAGTACTTC

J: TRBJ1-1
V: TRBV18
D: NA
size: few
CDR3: CASSLNSYMNTEAFF
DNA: TGTGCCAGCTCACTAAACAGCTACATGAACACTGAAGCTTTCTTT

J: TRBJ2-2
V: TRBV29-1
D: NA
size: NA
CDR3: CSVAGTAGELFF
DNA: TGCAGCGTTGCAGGTACGGCCGGGGAGCTGTTTTTT

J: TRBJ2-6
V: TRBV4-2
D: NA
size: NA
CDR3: CASSLEDSGANVLTF
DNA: TGTGCCAGCAGCCTCGAGGACTCTGGGGCCAACGTCCTGACTTTC